This TCR beta chain appears in the sequencing data of a study of technical replicates of blood from a handful of donors. Sequencing was performed with immunoSEQ multiplex PCR; in TCRdb, only in-frame clones are kept and a portion is missing. Of nearly 90,000 clones listed, about 95% were seen once; the top ten hold more than 0.3%. V shed 6 bases and J 7 bases; nucleotides not matched to a gene: 6. The CDR3 has 13 amino acids. Germline V gene lookup returns CDR1 MNHEY and CDR2 SVGAGI. Sequenced input: T cells isolated from PBMCs. This receptor was taken from a human donor in good health. The V gene is TRBV6-5, the J gene TRBJ1-2; the match to TRBD1 covers 9 bases. The CDR3 here is CASSRTGGAGYTF. The CDR3 DNA is TGTGCCAGCAGCCGAACAGGGGGCGCTGGCTACACCTTC.